Below, 3 T cell receptor beta chains from the same sample are listed, as sequenced in a study of T cell responses to AZD1222 COVID-19 vaccine. Some clones are missing from TCRdb's copy, which holds only in-frame ones; the method was immunoSEQ multiplex PCR. The sample records 100,000 to 130,000 clones, roughly 86% being singletons. Sequenced here: peripheral blood, sampled on day 0 of AZD1222 vaccination. The receptors derive from an adult in good health.

This sequence joins TRBV12-5 and TRBJ2-2, with 11 bases fitting TRBD2. The germline CDR1 and CDR2 sequences are LGHNT and FRNRAP. This CDR3 spans 15 amino acids. Unmatched junction bases numbered 5, after V lost 6 bases and J lost 5 bases. CDR3 DNA: TGTGCTAGTGGAAAACTAGCGGGGGTTACCGGGGAGCTGTTTTTT. Residues: CASGKLAGVTGELFF. The variable domain in full, completed from reference TRBV12-5 and TRBJ2-2, reads DARVTQTPRHKVTEMGQEVTMRCQPILGHNTVFWYRQTMMQGLELLAYFRNRAPLDDSGMPKDRFSAEMPDATLATLKIQPSEPRDSAVYFCASGKLAGVTGELFFGEGSRLTVL.

The rearrangement joins TRBV4-2 to TRBJ2-2; D is possibly TRBD1 (5 bases). Trimming left V 4 bases short and J 3 bases short, with 9 bases between. The CDR3 sequence is 14 residues long. Germline CDR1 is LGHNA and CDR2 is YNFKEQ. The DNA for the CDR3 is TGTGCCAGCAGCCCCGACAGATACACCGGGGAGCTGTTTTTT. This gives the protein CASSPDRYTGELFF.

V gene TRBV6-2 or TRBV6-3 combines with J gene TRBJ1-2, with a tentative D call TRBD1 (6 bases). V lost 6 bases and J lost 3, with 23 bases in between. The CDR3 loop spans 17 amino acids. The V gene's germline CDR1 is MNHEY and CDR2 SVGEGT. For the CDR3, the DNA is TGTGCCAGCAGCCTCTCCACAGGAGCGCGGGGGCACTATGGCTACACCTTC. It specifies CASSLSTGARGHYGYTF.